The 29 T cell receptor beta chains presented below share a single source sample, sequenced in a study of blood T cell repertoires in COVID-19. The repertoire was sequenced with immunoSEQ multiplex PCR; TCRdb's copy has only in-frame clones and lacks some. The table records approximately 260,000 clones, roughly four fifths of them present only once. Sequenced: peripheral blood. These TCRs come from a woman between 55 and 75 years old with active or convalescent COVID-19.

CDR3 residues: CASRQDSTDTQYF. CDR3 DNA sequence: TGTGCCAGCAGACAAGATAGCACAGATACGCAGTATTTT. The rearrangement joins TRBV9 to TRBJ2-3; D unresolved. Germline values: CDR1 SGDLS, CDR2 YYNGEE. Trimming cost V 5 bases and J 0 bases, with 7 bases left between them. The CDR3 runs 13 residues.

This clone was detected a few times. This chain joins TRBV30 and TRBJ1-2; 8 nucleotides match TRBD1. The CDR3 is 13 amino acids. V was pared by 5 bases and J by 7 bases, with 9 bases of the junction left unmatched. Per the germline V gene, CDR1 is GTSNPN and CDR2 is SVGIG (reference sequence). This CDR3 is CAWSPGQGIGYTF. The CDR3 coding sequence is TGTGCCTGGTCCCCCGGACAGGGCATTGGCTACACCTTC.

CDR3 DNA: TGTGCCAGCAGCCCGGGGGGGGCAGGGGCCACAGATACGCAGTATTTT. This encodes CASSPGGAGATDTQYF. The rearrangement uses TRBV5-4 and TRBJ2-3, with 8 positions matching TRBD2. Germline loops: CDR1 SGHNT, CDR2 YYREEE (reference sequence). This CDR3 is 16 amino acids long. The ends lost 4 bases at V and 2 bases at J; junction bases unmatched: 9.

The V gene is TRBV6-5, the J gene TRBJ2-3; a possible D gene is TRBD2 (6 bases). V shed 5 bases and J shed 2 bases, with 11 bases lying between them. This CDR3 spans 14 amino acids. Germline lookup yields CDR1 MNHEY and CDR2 SVGAGI. CDR3 region: CASSRDSNTDTQYF. The CDR3 region has the DNA TGTGCCAGCAGTAGGGACTCTAACACAGATACGCAGTATTTT.

The rearrangement joins TRBV5-1 to TRBJ2-1; D unclear. CDR1 SGHRS and CDR2 YFSETQ come from the germline V gene. CDR3 length equals 14 residues. V dropped 2 bases and J dropped 4 bases, with 10 bases sitting between them. The chain's CDR3 is CASSFLPGYNEQFF. In DNA form, the CDR3 reads TGCGCCAGCAGCTTCCTTCCGGGTTACAATGAGCAGTTCTTC.

The sample holds a few counts of this clone. This chain links TRBV4-1 with TRBJ1-2; 11 bases agree with TRBD1. The CDR3 has 16 amino acids. The germline V gene encodes CDR1 MGHRA and CDR2 YSYEKL. Trimming at V came to 5 bases and at J to 2 bases, leaving 7 bases not matched to a gene. The CDR3 nucleotides read TGCGCCAGCAGCTACGGACAGGGGGCTTTCAACTATGGCTACACCTTC. Amino acids: CASSYGQGAFNYGYTF.

This chain connects TRBV5-1 to TRBJ1-2; 8 positions agree with TRBD1. Germline assignment: CDR1 SGHRS and CDR2 YFSETQ. The V and J ends lost 0 bases and 7 bases, in that order; junction bases with no gene match: 14. The CDR3 spans 17 residues. DNA of the CDR3: TGCGCCAGCAGCTTGGGTGCCGGACAGGGTTCGCCGGGTGGCTACACCTTC. It translates to CASSLGAGQGSPGGYTF.

The chain joins TRBV5-4 to TRBJ1-1, with D perhaps TRBD1 (5 bases). V gave up 4 bases and J gave up 4 bases, with 17 bases separating them. CDR3 length: 15 amino acids. Germline V lookup: CDR1 SGHNT, CDR2 YYREEE (reference sequence). Here the CDR3 DNA reads TGTGCCAGCAGCCACCGGGACTCATGGGGCACTGAAGCTTTCTTT. Translated, it gives CASSHRDSWGTEAFF. Using reference TRBV5-4 and TRBJ1-1 for the parts outside the CDR3, the full variable domain is ETGVTQSPTHLIKTRGQQVTLRCSSQSGHNTVSWYQQALGQGPQFIFQYYREEENGRGNFPPRFSGLQFPNYSSELNVNALELDDSALYLCASSHRDSWGTEAFFGQGTRLTVV.

The genes are TRBV30 and TRBJ1-1; D is unclear. The CDR3 is 13 amino acids. V was pared by 3 bases and J by 1 base, with 9 bases between. Germline CDR1 is GTSNPN and CDR2 is SVGIG (reference sequence). CDR3 in DNA: TGTGCCTGGAGCCTGACTCAGAACACTGAAGCTTTCTTT. This gives the protein CAWSLTQNTEAFF.

The chain combines TRBV18 with TRBJ1-4; D gene unclear. Germline CDR1 is KGHSH and CDR2 is LQKENI. CDR3 length equals 15 residues. Trimming removed 2 bases at V and 2 bases at J, with 9 bases between. CDR3 in DNA: TGTGCCAGCTCACCATCGGTATCGACTAATGAAAAACTGTTTTTT. Translating it yields CASSPSVSTNEKLFF. The full variable domain, rest sourced from reference TRBV18 and TRBJ1-4, is NAGVMQNPRHLVRRRGQEARLRCSPMKGHSHVYWYRQLPEEGLKFMVYLQKENIIDESGMPKERFSAEFPKEGPSILRIQQVVRGDSAAYFCASSPSVSTNEKLFFGSGTQLSVL.

This clone turned up a few times. The chain combines TRBV5-4 with TRBJ1-2; TRBD1 is a possible D gene (6 bases). From germline, CDR1 is SGHNT and CDR2 YYREEE (reference sequence). The CDR3 has 13 residues. V lost 2 bases and J 8 bases, leaving 13 bases between the germline ends. Written as DNA, the CDR3 is TGTGCCAGCAGCTTAGACAGGTCGAGAGGCTACACCTTC. This sequence encodes CASSLDRSRGYTF.

This chain uses TRBV6-4 with TRBJ2-5; 12 bases are a match to TRBD2. Germline V CDR1 and CDR2: MRHNA, SNTAGT. V was pared by 8 bases and J by 4 bases, with 11 bases of the junction left unmatched. The CDR3 loop spans 16 amino acids. CDR3 coding DNA: TGTGCCAGCCCTGTCATAAAGACTAGCGGGAGAGAGACCCAGTACTTC. It encodes CASPVIKTSGRETQYF.

J is TRBJ2-7 and V is TRBV12-2; no check of the table's D call, TRBD2, against the DNA was made. TRBV12-2 is assigned pseudogene status. The CDR3 is 17 amino acids. The DNA for the CDR3 is TGTGCAAGTCGCTTAGGGCGACTAGCGGGGAGGTATGGGGAGCAGTACTTC. Its translation: CASRLGRLAGRYGEQYF.

The chain uses TRBV5-5 and TRBJ1-4; possible D gene TRBD1, 5 bases. Per the germline V gene, CDR1 is SGHKS and CDR2 is YYEKEE (reference sequence). This CDR3 comprises 14 residues. Trimming took off 4 bases at V and 0 bases at J, with 7 bases between the two ends. The CDR3 nucleotides are TGTGCCAGCAGCCCACAGGCAACTAATGAAAAACTGTTTTTT. Encoded protein: CASSPQATNEKLFF.

The chain combines TRBV13 with TRBJ1-1; maybe TRBD1 (6 bases). The CDR3 is made up of 16 amino acids. Germline lookup yields CDR1 PRHDT and CDR2 FYEKMQ (reference sequence). V lost 0 bases, J lost 5 bases, and 16 bases lay in between. The CDR3 DNA reads TGTGCCAGCAGCTTAGGTCCCGGGGGGCCGGGGACTGAAGCTTTCTTT. It specifies CASSLGPGGPGTEAFF.

The chain links TRBV6-2 or TRBV6-3 to TRBJ1-1; no clear D. Trimming took off 2 bases at V and 0 bases at J, with 4 bases between the two ends. In germline, CDR1 is MNHEY, CDR2 SVGEGT. CDR3 length equals 13 residues. CDR3 loop: CASSYPLNTEAFF. For the CDR3, the DNA is TGTGCCAGCAGTTACCCGTTGAACACTGAAGCTTTCTTT.

V and J are TRBV27 and TRBJ2-1; 12 positions agree with TRBD2. The CDR3 runs 14 residues. Germline CDR1 and CDR2: MNHEY and SMNVEV (reference sequence). Unmatched junction bases numbered 2, after V lost 6 bases and J lost 5 bases. Written as DNA, the CDR3 is TGTGCCAGCAGACGACTAGCGGGGGACAATGAGCAGTTCTTC. Protein: CASRRLAGDNEQFF.

A word on this clone: A much larger clone differs by one base, so this may be a read error. The CDR3 reads CASSGTGIGYTF. The CDR3 DNA is TGTGCCAGCAGTGGGACAGGGATCGGCTACACCTTC. The chain couples TRBV6-4 to TRBJ1-2, with TRBD1 matching 8 bases. The CDR3 is 12 amino acids. V lost 4 bases and J lost 8; bases outside the gene matches: 3. Germline CDR1 MRHNA, CDR2 SNTAGT.

V usage is TRBV5-1 and J usage is TRBJ2-5; 7 bases are a match to TRBD1. The V and J ends lost 4 bases and 1 base, in that order; junction bases with no gene match: 7. This CDR3 has 15 residues. The germline CDR1 and CDR2 sequences are SGHRS and YFSETQ. The CDR3 sequence is CASSIGWDSQETQYF. As DNA, the CDR3 is TGCGCCAGCAGCATTGGGTGGGACAGCCAAGAGACCCAGTACTTC.

The V gene is TRBV19, the J gene TRBJ2-7; 11 bases agree with TRBD2. The CDR3 has 14 amino acids. After removal of 7 bases from V and 2 bases from J, the junction contained 4 bases not matched to a gene. Germline CDR1 LNHDA, CDR2 SQIVND (reference sequence). CDR3 nucleotide sequence: TGTGCCAGTAAAGTACTAGCGGGGGCCTACGAGCAGTACTTC. This encodes CASKVLAGAYEQYF.

V and J are TRBV18 and TRBJ1-1, with D possibly TRBD1 on 6 matching bases. The CDR3 length is 13 residues. Trimming stripped 6 bases from V and 3 bases from J, with 11 bases between. Per germline, CDR1 KGHSH and CDR2 LQKENI. The CDR3 DNA sequence: TGTGCCAGCTCGCCCGACAGGTACACTGAAGCTTTCTTT. It codes for CASSPDRYTEAFF.

V usage is TRBV30 and J usage is TRBJ1-1; D is possibly TRBD1 (5 bases). This CDR3 has 14 amino acids. V lost 4 bases to trimming and J lost 0 bases, with 12 bases between them. The germline gives CDR1 GTSNPN, CDR2 SVGIG (reference sequence). The CDR3 loop is CAWNPTAMNTEAFF. CDR3 nucleotides: TGTGCCTGGAACCCGACAGCCATGAACACTGAAGCTTTCTTT.

The rearrangement links TRBV7-9 to TRBJ2-1; D perhaps matches TRBD1 (5 bases). The CDR3 has 12 amino acids. Germline values: CDR1 SEHNR, CDR2 FQNEAQ (reference sequence). V gave up 5 bases and J gave up 7 bases, with 9 bases separating them. The CDR3 DNA reads as TGTGCCAGCAGCCAGGGTGAGAATGAGCAGTTCTTC. It codes for CASSQGENEQFF. The whole variable domain, filled in from reference TRBV7-9 and TRBJ2-1, reads DTGVSQNPRHKITKRGQNVTFRCDPISEHNRLYWYRQTLGQGPEFLTYFQNEAQLEKSRLLSDRFSAERPKGSFSTLEIQRTEQGDSAMYLCASSQGENEQFFGPGTRLTVL.

V usage is TRBV5-1 and J usage is TRBJ2-1; TRBD2 might be the D (6 bases). The length of the CDR3 is 16 residues. Trimming took 0 bases from V and 5 from J, leaving 15 bases between them. Germline loops: CDR1 SGHRS, CDR2 YFSETQ. The CDR3 protein is CASSLVGGRGNNEQFF. In nucleotides, the CDR3 is TGCGCCAGCAGCTTGGTCGGCGGCCGCGGGAACAATGAGCAGTTCTTC.

This clone was observed a handful of times. This chain links TRBV18 with TRBJ1-1; maybe TRBD1 (6 bases). This CDR3 contains 17 residues. Germline V gene sequence: CDR1 KGHSH, CDR2 LQKENI. Trimming cost V 3 bases and J 6 bases, with 23 bases left between them. CDR3 protein: CASSPTDRVRGRAEAFF. CDR3 DNA sequence: TGTGCCAGCTCACCTACGGACCGGGTCAGGGGTCGCGCTGAAGCTTTCTTT.

The V gene is TRBV6-5, the J gene TRBJ2-5, with TRBD2 as a possible D gene (7 bases). V dropped 2 bases and J dropped 5 bases, with 15 bases sitting between them. Per the germline V gene, CDR1 is MNHEY and CDR2 is SVGAGI. This CDR3 is 15 amino acids long. CDR3 loop: CASSYGGGPAETQYF. CDR3 in DNA: TGTGCCAGCAGTTACGGCGGGGGCCCAGCGGAGACCCAGTACTTC.

This sequence joins TRBV7-2 and TRBJ1-5; weak D call: TRBD1 (6 bases). Trimming cost V 3 bases and J 4 bases, with 13 bases left between them. Germline-derived CDR1 and CDR2 are SGHTA and FQGNSA. The CDR3 is 15 residues long. CDR3 in amino acids: CASSFTGTQNQPQHF. In DNA, the CDR3 is TGTGCCAGCAGCTTCACCGGGACACAAAATCAGCCCCAGCATTTT.

The chain links TRBV9 to TRBJ2-5, with a weak D call TRBD1 (5 bases). Germline CDR1 and CDR2: SGDLS and YYNGEE. The CDR3 has 16 amino acids. Deletions cut 0 bases from V and 1 base from J, with 13 bases between. For the CDR3, the DNA is TGTGCCAGCAGCGTAGGTGGTAGGGGTATCCAAGAGACCCAGTACTTC. Translated, it gives CASSVGGRGIQETQYF.

V usage is TRBV27 and J usage is TRBJ2-5; 7 bases fit TRBD1. This CDR3 spans 14 amino acids. Germline trimming cut 6 bases from V and 1 base from J; bases unmatched to any gene: 5. Germline CDR1 is MNHEY and CDR2 is SMNVEV (reference sequence). The CDR3 bases are TGTGCCAGCAGCCCCGACAGGGCCCAAGAGACCCAGTACTTC. Amino acid sequence: CASSPDRAQETQYF.